The 10 T cell receptor beta chains given below trace back to one sample, sequenced in a study of blood T cell repertoires in COVID-19. Clones were read by immunoSEQ multiplex PCR, and TCRdb kept only the in-frame ones, dropping some. The repertoire has around 29,000 clones, 85% to 90% of them found once; the top ten carry 10%. Input material: peripheral blood. These receptor sequences come from a man aged 60-69 years with acute or convalescent COVID-19.

The gene calls are TRBV7-9 and TRBJ1-3; TRBD1 might be the D (5 bases). Trimming took 5 bases from V and 1 from J, leaving 9 bases between them. Germline V gives CDR1 SEHNR, CDR2 FQNEAQ (reference sequence). This CDR3 comprises 14 residues. The DNA of the CDR3 is TGTGCCAGCAGCCCAGGGTATTCTGGAAACACCATATATTTT. It codes for CASSPGYSGNTIYF.

The V and J genes are TRBV27 and TRBJ1-1, with a tentative D call TRBD1 (6 bases). The CDR3 sequence is 14 residues long. The V and J ends lost 5 bases and 6 bases respectively, with 16 bases between them. Looked up from germline, CDR1 is MNHEY and CDR2 is SMNVEV (reference sequence). CDR3 in amino acids: CASSVQGHIPEAFF. CDR3 in DNA: TGTGCCAGCAGTGTACAGGGTCATATCCCTGAAGCTTTCTTT.

V usage is TRBV7-9 and J usage is TRBJ2-7; the match to TRBD1 covers 7 bases. The CDR3 consists of 13 residues. The germline gives CDR1 SEHNR, CDR2 FQNEAQ (reference sequence). The junction had 9 bases not matched to a gene; V was cut back by 7 bases and J by 6 bases. The CDR3 nucleotides read TGTGCCAGCAATAAAGGACAGGCGTCCGAGCAGTACTTC. It translates to CASNKGQASEQYF.

This clone is large. The rearrangement uses TRBV5-6 and TRBJ1-5; D gene uncertain. Trimming cost V 3 bases and J 0 bases, with 13 bases left between them. The CDR3 length is 16 residues. Germline values: CDR1 SGHDT, CDR2 YYEEEE. The CDR3 region is CASSSRADYSNQPQHF. For the CDR3, the DNA is TGTGCCAGCAGCTCGAGGGCGGATTATAGCAATCAGCCCCAGCATTTT.

This clone was counted a single time. V gene TRBV7-2 combines with J gene TRBJ2-3; 8 nucleotides agree with TRBD1. Germline V gene data show CDR1 as SGHTA and CDR2 as FQGNSA. V lost 5 bases and J lost 0; bases outside the gene matches: 7. The CDR3 has 16 amino acids. The CDR3 reads CASSQNRGTSTDTQYF. The CDR3 nucleotides are TGTGCCAGCAGCCAGAACAGGGGGACTAGCACAGATACGCAGTATTTT.

V usage is TRBV3-1 (or the pseudogene TRBV3-2) and J usage is TRBJ2-5, with no clear D. Germline V gene sequence: CDR1 LGHDT, CDR2 YNNKEL (reference sequence). Trimming shortened V by 1 base and J by 1 base, and 13 bases separated the two germline ends. The CDR3 extends over 16 amino acids. The CDR3 sequence is CASSQGAAGPQETQYF. As DNA, the CDR3 is TGTGCCAGCAGCCAAGGAGCTGCAGGCCCCCAAGAGACCCAGTACTTC.

This clone was found once. The chain carries TRBV29-1 and TRBJ1-2, with a tentative D call TRBD1 (6 bases). The CDR3 totals 16 residues. Trimming pared 3 bases from V and 4 bases from J, leaving 21 bases between. Germline V CDR1 and CDR2: SQVTM, ANQGSEA. CDR3 coding DNA: TGCAGCGTTGAGGGGGGGACAACCCAAAAATTCTATGGCTACACCTTC. It translates to CSVEGGTTQKFYGYTF.

The chain links TRBV7-9 to TRBJ2-7, with D perhaps TRBD1 (6 bases). The V gene's germline CDR1 is SEHNR and CDR2 FQNEAQ (reference sequence). Trimming cost V 5 bases and J 4 bases, with 18 bases left between them. This CDR3 has 15 amino acids. The chain's CDR3 is CASSPNTGNRYEQYF. As DNA, the CDR3 is TGTGCCAGCAGCCCAAATACAGGGAATAGGTACGAGCAGTACTTC.

Regarding this clone: At one boundary the junction diverges from the germline segment, which might be a read error. The V call is TRBV19, the J call TRBJ2-2, with D possibly matching TRBD2 (6 bases). Per the germline V gene, CDR1 is LNHDA and CDR2 is SQIVND (reference sequence). There are 14 residues in the CDR3. The chain's CDR3 is CASSIGGNAGELFF. The CDR3 nucleotides are TGTGCCAGTAGTATAGGCGGGAACGCCGGGGAGCTGTTTTTT.

The V call is TRBV2, the J call TRBJ2-1, with 7 positions matching TRBD2. Germline-derived CDR1 and CDR2 are SNHLY and FYNNEI. This CDR3 is 15 amino acids long. V was clipped by 5 bases and J by 3 bases; unmatched bases: 7. CDR3 sequence (DNA): TGTGCCAGCAGTCGTGGGCTAGCGGACTACAATGAGCAGTTCTTC. Protein: CASSRGLADYNEQFF.